The source of this T cell receptor (beta chain) is a study of T-cell reconstitution after alpha-beta-depleted transplantation in children. Findings and limits, study-wide: Some patients' high day-60 TCRbeta diversity was traced to surviving recipient T cells and thymic progenitors.

This clonotype was seen only once. The target antigen is unknown. This may arise from a read error, as a much more abundant clone is one base away. In this CDR3 the conserved last residue, phenylalanine or tryptophan, is missing, so a read error is likely. A TCRbeta library incorporating unique molecular identifiers was prepared. From the PCR reads, TCRdb called clonotypes with MiXCR, one entry per CDR3 protein. Of 200,000 to 250,000 distinct CDR3 sequences listed, around 9.9% are singletons. The source of this sequence is a child under two years old with acute myeloid leukemia, due to receive a stem cell transplant. Sample: PBMCs, taken before TCRalphabeta/CD19-depleted stem cell transplant.

The CDR3 reads CSARTTDNEQFS. The CDR3 region has the DNA TGCAGTGCTCGGACTACTGACAATGAGCAGTTCTCC. The gene calls are TRBV20-1 and TRBJ2-1, with D tentatively TRBD2 (6 bases). The V gene's germline CDR1 is DFQATT and CDR2 SNEGSKA (reference sequence). The CDR3 has 12 amino acids. V lost 5 bases, J lost 5 bases, and 10 bases lay in between.